The TCR beta chain under discussion was sequenced for a study of graft-versus-host responses after intestinal transplantation. For the study at large: Multivisceral, liver-intestinal, or isolated intestinal transplants were given to recipients. Recipients uniformly received anti-thymocyte globulin induction, followed by tacrolimus and steroids for approximately 3 years. Broader study findings: Declines in HvG clones occurring early post-transplant were associated with peak circulating GvH clone levels. Some GvH clones appeared in ileal mucosa or blood before recipient bone marrow.

Profiled with immunoSEQ multiplex PCR; TCRdb holds only in-frame clones, not every one. This sample has 45,000 to 65,000 clones, with around 93% found just once. With respect to this clone: Antigen unknown. Other DNA sequences from this sample encode an identical CDR3 as well.

V lost 4 bases, J lost 4 bases, and 14 bases stayed unmatched. The CDR3 is 18 amino acids. Germline V gives CDR1 LNHDA, CDR2 SQIVND (reference sequence). This TCR derives from a human donor who was the organ donor for an intestinal transplant. The J gene is TRBJ2-3, the V gene TRBV19, with 10 bases aligning to TRBD2. The sequences come from unstimulated CD4+ T cells sorted from spleen or lymph node cells, collected before transplant. The CDR3 region has the DNA TGTGCCAGTAGTACCCGGACCAGCGGGGGGGCTGCGGCAGATACGCAGTATTTT. It yields the protein CASSTRTSGGAAADTQYF.